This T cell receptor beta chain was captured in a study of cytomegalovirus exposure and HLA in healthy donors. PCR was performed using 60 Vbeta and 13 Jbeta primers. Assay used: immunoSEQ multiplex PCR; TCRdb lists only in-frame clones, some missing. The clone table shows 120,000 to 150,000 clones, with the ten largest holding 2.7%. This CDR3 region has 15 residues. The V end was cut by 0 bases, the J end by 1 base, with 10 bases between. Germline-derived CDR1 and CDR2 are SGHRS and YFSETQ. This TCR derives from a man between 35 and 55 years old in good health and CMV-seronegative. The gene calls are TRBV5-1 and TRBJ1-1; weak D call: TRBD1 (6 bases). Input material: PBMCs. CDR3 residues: CASSLATDRNTEAFF. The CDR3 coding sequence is TGCGCCAGCAGCTTGGCTACGGACAGGAACACTGAAGCTTTCTTT. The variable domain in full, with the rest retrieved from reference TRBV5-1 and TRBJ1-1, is KAGVTQTPRYLIKTRGQQVTLSCSPISGHRSVSWYQQTPGQGLQFLFEYFSETQRNKGNFPGRFSGRQFSNSRSEMNVSTLELGDSALYLCASSLATDRNTEAFFGQGTRLTVV.